The present T cell receptor (beta chain) was sequenced within a study of blood T cells in healthy people across ages. Overall study results and limits: The study found TCR beta diversity correlated strongly with naive T cell percentage. Both higher diversity and more naive CD4+ cells marked long-lived donors when set against aged donors.

Trimming removed 1 base at V and 7 bases at J, with 11 bases between. The CDR3 length is 13 residues. Through a sample-barcoded 5' primer and a J-beta primer mix, a second PCR was run for 7 to 11 cycles. TCRdb used MiXCR to reprocess the 5' RACE reads, holding one entry per CDR3 protein. Of hundreds of thousands of distinct CDR3 sequences in the sample, roughly 21% were seen once. With each sample, at least 6 micrograms of total RNA were extracted. This clonotype was seen only a few times. As yet, its antigen is unknown. The source is a man aged 70 or older in good health. The sequencing input was blood. J is TRBJ2-7 and V is TRBV12-3 or TRBV12-4; no reliable D call. In nucleotides, the CDR3 is TGTGCCAGCAGTTTAGAAAGTACCTCTGAGCAGTACTTC. Its protein product is CASSLESTSEQYF.